The 26 T cell receptor beta chains reported below all come from one sample, sequenced in a study of shared T cell receptors in the human thymus. Sequencing was performed with immunoSEQ multiplex PCR; in TCRdb, only in-frame clones are kept and a portion is missing. Of about 730,000 clones listed, approximately 83% are singletons. These same data were also listed under a study on human thymus T cells.

The material sequenced was thymocytes. These receptors all come from a girl under two years old with a congenital heart defect.

The chain couples TRBV28 to TRBJ2-7; D is perhaps TRBD1 (6 bases). V lost 6 bases, J lost 5 bases, and 14 bases lay in between. This CDR3 is built from 13 residues. In germline, CDR1 is MDHEN, CDR2 SYDVKM. This chain's CDR3 is CASSLRGFHEQYF. The CDR3 bases are TGTGCCAGCAGCCTAAGGGGGTTCCACGAGCAGTACTTC.

The chain links TRBV19 to TRBJ2-1, with D perhaps TRBD1 (6 bases). CDR1 and CDR2 from the germline V gene are LNHDA and SQIVND (reference sequence). CDR3 length: 14 residues. V dropped 6 bases and J dropped 2 bases, with 11 bases sitting between them. The CDR3 nucleotides read TGTGCCAGTAGGGACAGCGTGACCTACAATGAGCAGTTCTTC. This encodes CASRDSVTYNEQFF.

The chain joins TRBV14 to TRBJ1-2, with 7 bases that match TRBD1. The CDR3 runs 13 residues. After removal of 3 bases from V and 3 bases from J, the junction contained 1 base not matched to a gene. Germline lookup yields CDR1 SGHDN and CDR2 FVKESK. CDR3 protein: CASSQTGYYGYTF. CDR3 sequence (DNA): TGTGCCAGCAGCCAGACAGGGTACTATGGCTACACCTTC.

V usage is TRBV10-3 and J usage is TRBJ1-1; perhaps TRBD1 as D (5 bases). With 5 bases removed from V and 1 base from J, the gap between germline ends came to 8 bases. The CDR3 is 13 residues long. Germline V CDR1 and CDR2: ENHRY, SYGVKD. The CDR3 sequence: CAISSTENTEAFF. CDR3 DNA: TGTGCCATCAGTTCGACAGAGAACACTGAAGCTTTCTTT.

This chain connects TRBV5-1 to TRBJ1-4; 8 bases are a match to TRBD1. The trim removed 0 bases at V and 7 bases at J, leaving 20 bases unmatched. The CDR3 runs 20 residues. Germline V lookup: CDR1 SGHRS, CDR2 YFSETQ. CDR3 amino acids: CASSLEGQVESGREGEKLFF. In nucleotides, the CDR3 is TGCGCCAGCAGCTTGGAGGGACAGGTCGAATCTGGTCGTGAAGGTGAAAAACTGTTTTTT.

The rearrangement links TRBV2 to TRBJ1-2, with 7 nucleotides matching TRBD1. From germline, CDR1 is SNHLY and CDR2 FYNNEI. The CDR3 is made up of 16 amino acids. Trimming cost V 6 bases and J 4 bases; bases outside gene matches: 14. The CDR3 nucleotides read TGTGCCAGCAGCCGACCCCTGACAGGGTACCGCTATGGCTACACCTTC. It specifies CASSRPLTGYRYGYTF.

CDR3 in amino acids: CASSQRYWGYTF. CDR3 coding DNA: TGTGCCAGCAGCCAGAGGTATTGGGGCTACACCTTC. The gene calls are TRBV7-9 and TRBJ1-2, with D uncertain. The CDR3 runs 12 residues. Germline values: CDR1 SEHNR, CDR2 FQNEAQ (reference sequence). Trimming cost V 5 bases and J 8 bases, with 12 bases left between them.

The chain uses TRBV19 and TRBJ2-7; TRBD1 matches 11 bases. CDR1 is LNHDA, CDR2 SQIVND, per germline (reference sequence). This CDR3 has 15 amino acids. With 6 bases clipped from V and 2 bases from J, the junction kept 6 bases outside the gene matches. CDR3 sequence (DNA): TGTGCCAGTAGCGTGGGACAGGGGGTCCCCTACGAGCAGTACTTC. Protein product: CASSVGQGVPYEQYF.

V usage is TRBV5-4 and J usage is TRBJ1-5; the D gene is possibly TRBD1 (6 bases). The CDR3 spans 13 residues. Deletions cut 3 bases from V and 8 bases from J, with 12 bases between. Per germline, CDR1 SGHNT and CDR2 YYREEE (reference sequence). Here the CDR3 DNA reads TGTGCCAGCAGCTCAGGGGATGGGGAGCCCCAGCATTTT. Translated, it gives CASSSGDGEPQHF.

The V call is TRBV7-3, the J call TRBJ1-1; tentatively, D is TRBD1 (6 bases). V was shortened by 2 bases and J by 4 bases, with 20 bases between the two germline ends. The CDR3 is 17 residues long. Germline-derived CDR1 and CDR2 are SGHTA and FQGTGA. The CDR3 sequence: CASSLLGEQGFGTEAFF. The CDR3 region has the DNA TGTGCCAGCAGCTTATTGGGGGAACAGGGATTTGGCACTGAAGCTTTCTTT.

This chain connects TRBV5-6 to TRBJ2-1; D is perhaps TRBD2 (5 bases). The V end was cut by 4 bases, the J end by 4 bases, with 15 bases between. The CDR3 sequence is 15 residues long. Germline CDR1 SGHDT, CDR2 YYEEEE. CDR3 in amino acids: CASSPLGQTYNEQFF. CDR3 nucleotide sequence: TGTGCCAGCAGCCCACTAGGGCAGACTTACAATGAGCAGTTCTTC.

The chain couples TRBV28 to TRBJ1-2, with D possibly TRBD1 on 6 matching bases. V was clipped by 4 bases and J by 5 bases, with 20 bases between them. This CDR3 region has 16 residues. Germline CDR1 and CDR2: MDHEN and SYDVKM. The DNA of the CDR3 is TGTGCCAGCAGTTATGGGCGAGGACAGACGGGATATGGCTACACCTTC. This gives the protein CASSYGRGQTGYGYTF.

The V call is TRBV5-5, the J call TRBJ1-2; maybe TRBD1 (6 bases). The V gene lost 1 base and the J gene lost 6 bases, with 13 bases spanning the gap. This CDR3 region has 14 residues. CDR1 SGHKS and CDR2 YYEKEE come from the germline V gene (reference sequence). DNA of the CDR3: TGTGCCAGCAGCTTGAAGAATAAGGGGGATGGCTACACCTTC. It codes for CASSLKNKGDGYTF.

This sequence joins TRBV5-1 and TRBJ2-1; 16 bases map to TRBD2. The CDR3 runs 16 residues. Germline V CDR1 and CDR2: SGHRS, YFSETQ. J lost 6 bases, V lost 4 bases, and 4 bases had no gene match. The CDR3 nucleotides read TGCGCCAGCAGCACGGGACTAGCGGGGGGGCCCAATGAGCAGTTCTTC. Translating it yields CASSTGLAGGPNEQFF.

The chain has TRBV7-2 and TRBJ2-3; a weak D match, TRBD1 (6 bases). The CDR3 spans 14 residues. Germline V gene lookup returns CDR1 SGHTA and CDR2 FQGNSA. V lost 1 base, J lost 7 bases, and 12 bases lay in between. As DNA, the CDR3 is TGTGCCAGCAGCTTAGGGGGGCGAGGCTATACGCAGTATTTT. Its translation is CASSLGGRGYTQYF. Together with reference TRBV7-2 and TRBJ2-3, the CDR3 gives the full variable domain: GAGVSQSPSNKVTEKGKDVELRCDPISGHTALYWYRQSLGQGLEFLIYFQGNSAPDKSGLPSDRFSAERTGGSVSTLTIQRTQQEDSAVYLCASSLGGRGYTQYFGPGTRLTVL.

V is TRBV6-5 and J is TRBJ1-4, with no clear D. Per the germline V gene, CDR1 is MNHEY and CDR2 is SVGAGI. V was cut by 0 bases and J by 0 bases, with 8 bases left in between. The CDR3 is 16 residues long. Here the CDR3 reads CASSYSFSATNEKLFF. In nucleotides, the CDR3 is TGTGCCAGCAGTTACTCTTTCAGTGCAACTAATGAAAAACTGTTTTTT.

This chain connects TRBV28 to TRBJ2-7; 7 bases agree with TRBD2. Germline-derived CDR1 and CDR2 are MDHEN and SYDVKM. The CDR3 totals 16 residues. J gave up 1 base and V 5 bases, and 11 bases lay outside the gene matches. CDR3 DNA: TGTGCCAGCAGTCCAGCCCCCGGGACTAAATCCTACGAGCAGTACTTC. It codes for CASSPAPGTKSYEQYF.

V usage is TRBV13 and J usage is TRBJ2-5; TRBD2 matches 14 bases. The CDR3 has 18 amino acids. V lost 6 bases, J lost 4 bases, and 13 bases stayed unmatched. Germline V gene lookup returns CDR1 PRHDT and CDR2 FYEKMQ (reference sequence). The CDR3 DNA follows: TGTGCCAGCAGTCAACCCCCCGGGACTAGCGGGGGTAGAGAGACCCAGTACTTC. It encodes CASSQPPGTSGGRETQYF.

The J gene is TRBJ2-3, the V gene TRBV10-1; 8 bases align to TRBD2. CDR1 and CDR2 from the germline V gene are WNHNN and SYGVQD (reference sequence). V shed 3 bases and J 8 bases; nucleotides not matched to a gene: 10. The CDR3 loop spans 15 amino acids. The CDR3 spells CASSESGGARGTQYF. CDR3 DNA: TGCGCCAGCAGTGAATCGGGGGGGGCACGAGGTACGCAGTATTTT.

As for this clone: Additional DNA sequences in this sample encode the identical CDR3. The V and J genes are TRBV4-1 and TRBJ1-6; D is possibly TRBD1 (5 bases). The CDR3 has 16 residues. Trimming took 0 bases from V and 2 from J, leaving 8 bases between them. Germline assignment: CDR1 MGHRA and CDR2 YSYEKL. For the CDR3, the DNA is TGCGCCAGCAGCCAAGATGGGGGGACCTATAATTCACCCCTCCACTTT. Translation gives CASSQDGGTYNSPLHF.

J is TRBJ2-5 and V is TRBV27; no clear D gene. Trimming removed 6 bases at V and 7 bases at J, with 27 bases between. The CDR3 covers 17 residues. Germline CDR1 MNHEY, CDR2 SMNVEV (reference sequence). This chain's CDR3 is CASRPPSPSLNKRTQYF. The CDR3 nucleotides read TGTGCCAGCAGACCCCCTTCCCCTAGTCTGAACAAGCGGACCCAGTACTTC.

This chain links TRBV18 with TRBJ2-6; 9 bases line up with TRBD1. Germline CDR1 KGHSH, CDR2 LQKENI. Trimming removed 5 bases from V and 3 bases from J; junction bases left unmatched: 8. The CDR3 contains 17 residues. The CDR3 DNA is TGTGCCAGCTCAGGGACAGGGACGTGGAGTGGGGCCAACGTCCTGACTTTC. This codes for CASSGTGTWSGANVLTF.

This chain links TRBV4-3 with TRBJ2-5; D is unclear. This CDR3 is 18 amino acids long. Deletions cut 0 bases from V and 0 bases from J, with 17 bases between. Germline loops: CDR1 LGHNA, CDR2 YSLEER. The CDR3 coding sequence is TGCGCCAGCAGCCAAGATTCCGTACGGTACCTACACCAAGAGACCCAGTACTTC. Translation: CASSQDSVRYLHQETQYF.

The J gene is TRBJ1-1, the V gene TRBV7-2, with 8 bases fitting TRBD1. This CDR3 contains 17 residues. The ends lost 1 base at V and 1 base at J; junction bases unmatched: 8. The germline V gene encodes CDR1 SGHTA and CDR2 FQGNSA. CDR3 region: CASSLDGGTGGNTEAFF. DNA of the CDR3: TGTGCCAGCAGCTTAGACGGAGGGACAGGCGGGAACACTGAAGCTTTCTTT.

The genes are TRBV5-1 and TRBJ1-2, with a tentative D call TRBD1 (5 bases). CDR3 length: 14 residues. Germline CDR1 and CDR2: SGHRS and YFSETQ. V was shortened by 4 bases and J by 0 bases, with 10 bases between the two germline ends. The chain's CDR3 is CASSPGGSNYGYTF. CDR3 bases: TGCGCCAGCAGCCCCGGGGGGTCTAACTATGGCTACACCTTC.

The V and J genes are TRBV2 and TRBJ2-7; 12 bases fit TRBD2. Germline CDR1 and CDR2: SNHLY and FYNNEI. Trimming at V came to 7 bases and at J to 6 bases, leaving 7 bases not matched to a gene. The CDR3 contains 14 residues. CDR3 DNA: TGTGCCAGCAATAGACTAGCGGGGGTTAGCGAGCAGTACTTC. Encoded protein: CASNRLAGVSEQYF.